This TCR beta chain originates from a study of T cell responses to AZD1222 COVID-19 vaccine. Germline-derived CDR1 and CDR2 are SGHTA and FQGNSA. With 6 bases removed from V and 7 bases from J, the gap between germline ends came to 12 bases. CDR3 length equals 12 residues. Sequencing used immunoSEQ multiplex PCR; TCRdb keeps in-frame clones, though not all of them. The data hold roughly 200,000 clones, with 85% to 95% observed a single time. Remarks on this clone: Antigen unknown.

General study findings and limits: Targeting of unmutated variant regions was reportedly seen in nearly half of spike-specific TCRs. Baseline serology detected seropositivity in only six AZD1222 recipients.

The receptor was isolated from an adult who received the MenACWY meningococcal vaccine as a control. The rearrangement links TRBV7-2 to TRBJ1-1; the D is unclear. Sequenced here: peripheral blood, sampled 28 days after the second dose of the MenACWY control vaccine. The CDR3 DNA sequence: TGTGCCAGCAGTCCCACCCTGAATGAAGCTTTCTTT. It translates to CASSPTLNEAFF.